This TCR beta chain was sequenced for a study of Graves' ophthalmopathy and Graves' hyperthyroidism. Investigators amplified TCR beta CDR3 regions from RNA transcripts. HTBI-primed first-round RT-PCR preceded second-round multiplex PCR. In TCRdb, the multiplex PCR reads were re-called with MiXCR into one record per CDR3 protein. The sample holds around 660,000 distinct CDR3 sequences, approximately 39% seen once. Excluded: other autoimmune disease, uncontrolled infection, pregnancy or lactation. This clonotype was counted a few times. The clonotype originates from an adult man with Graves' ophthalmopathy. The sample consisted of peripheral blood.

The CDR3 here is CASSSTGGKLFF. In DNA, the CDR3 is TGTGCCAGCAGTTCTACAGGGGGAAAACTGTTTTTT. The chain links TRBV12-3 or TRBV12-4 to TRBJ1-4; 8 bases agree with TRBD1. This CDR3 is built from 12 residues. V shed 4 bases, J shed 10 bases, and the junction held 2 bases outside the gene matches.